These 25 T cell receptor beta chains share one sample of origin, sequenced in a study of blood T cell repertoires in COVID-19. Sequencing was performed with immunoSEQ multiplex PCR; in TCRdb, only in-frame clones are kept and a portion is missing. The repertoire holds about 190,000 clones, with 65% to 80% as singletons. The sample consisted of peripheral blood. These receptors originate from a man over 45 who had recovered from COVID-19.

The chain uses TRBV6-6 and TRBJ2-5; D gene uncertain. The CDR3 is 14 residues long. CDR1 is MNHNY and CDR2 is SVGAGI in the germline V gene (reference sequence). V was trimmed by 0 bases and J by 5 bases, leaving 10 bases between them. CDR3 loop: CASSYSPRRETQYF. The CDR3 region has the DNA TGTGCCAGCAGTTACTCGCCTAGGCGGGAGACCCAGTACTTC.

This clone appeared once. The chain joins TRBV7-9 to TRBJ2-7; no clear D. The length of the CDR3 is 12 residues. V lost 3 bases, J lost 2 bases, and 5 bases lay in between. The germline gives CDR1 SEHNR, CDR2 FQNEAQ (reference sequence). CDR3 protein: CASSFSAYEQYF. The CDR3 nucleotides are TGTGCCAGCAGCTTCTCCGCCTACGAGCAGTACTTC.

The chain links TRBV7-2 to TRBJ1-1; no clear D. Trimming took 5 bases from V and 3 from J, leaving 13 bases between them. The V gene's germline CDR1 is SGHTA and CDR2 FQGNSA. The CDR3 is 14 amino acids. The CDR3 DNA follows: TGTGCCAGCAGCCCTAGTCGGGAACACACTGAAGCTTTCTTT. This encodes CASSPSREHTEAFF.

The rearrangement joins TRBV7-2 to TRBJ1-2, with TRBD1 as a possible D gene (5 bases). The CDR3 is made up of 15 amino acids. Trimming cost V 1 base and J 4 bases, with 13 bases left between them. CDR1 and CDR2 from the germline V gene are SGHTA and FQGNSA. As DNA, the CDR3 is TGTGCCAGCAGCTTAGACGCAGGGCCGGTCTATGGCTACACCTTC. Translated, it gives CASSLDAGPVYGYTF.

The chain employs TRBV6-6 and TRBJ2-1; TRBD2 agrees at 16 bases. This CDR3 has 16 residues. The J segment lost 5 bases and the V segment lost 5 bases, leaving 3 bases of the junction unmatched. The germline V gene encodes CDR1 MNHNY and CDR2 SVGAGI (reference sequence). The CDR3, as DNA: TGTGCCAGCAGTCGGGGGACTAGCGGGAGGGACAATGAGCAGTTCTTC. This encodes CASSRGTSGRDNEQFF.

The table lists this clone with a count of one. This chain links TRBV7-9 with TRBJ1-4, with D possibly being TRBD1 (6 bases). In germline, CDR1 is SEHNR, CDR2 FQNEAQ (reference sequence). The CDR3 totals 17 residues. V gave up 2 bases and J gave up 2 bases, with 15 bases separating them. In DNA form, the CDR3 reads TGTGCCAGCAGCTTATTCAGGGGCGACCCGACTAATGAAAAACTGTTTTTT. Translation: CASSLFRGDPTNEKLFF.

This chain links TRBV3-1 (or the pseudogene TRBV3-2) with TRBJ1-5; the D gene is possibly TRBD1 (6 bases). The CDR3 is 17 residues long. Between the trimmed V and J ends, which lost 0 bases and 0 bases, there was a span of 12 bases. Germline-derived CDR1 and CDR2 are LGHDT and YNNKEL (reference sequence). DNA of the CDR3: TGTGCCAGCAGCCAAGATCCGTCAGGGGATAGCAATCAGCCCCAGCATTTT. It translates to CASSQDPSGDSNQPQHF.

Here the CDR3 DNA reads TGTGCCAGCAGCCCTCCGGGGACTAGCGGGAGTACATCCTACGAGCAGTACTTC. This sequence encodes CASSPPGTSGSTSYEQYF. This chain joins TRBV7-3 and TRBJ2-7, with 14 bases identical to TRBD2. Germline CDR1 is SGHTA and CDR2 is FQGTGA. The trim removed 5 bases at V and 1 base at J, leaving 10 bases unmatched. This CDR3 has 18 residues.

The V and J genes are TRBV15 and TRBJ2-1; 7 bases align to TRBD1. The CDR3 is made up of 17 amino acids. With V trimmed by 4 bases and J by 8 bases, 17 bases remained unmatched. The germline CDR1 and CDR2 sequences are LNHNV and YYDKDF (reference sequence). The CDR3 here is CATSTPPRAQGVHEQFF. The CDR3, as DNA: TGTGCCACCAGCACCCCGCCCCGGGCCCAGGGGGTCCATGAGCAGTTCTTC. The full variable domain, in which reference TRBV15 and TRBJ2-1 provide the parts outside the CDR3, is DAMVIQNPRYQVTQFGKPVTLSCSQTLNHNVMYWYQQKSSQAPKLLFHYYDKDFNNEADTPDNFQSRRPNTSFCFLDIRSPGLGDTAMYLCATSTPPRAQGVHEQFFGPGTRLTVL.

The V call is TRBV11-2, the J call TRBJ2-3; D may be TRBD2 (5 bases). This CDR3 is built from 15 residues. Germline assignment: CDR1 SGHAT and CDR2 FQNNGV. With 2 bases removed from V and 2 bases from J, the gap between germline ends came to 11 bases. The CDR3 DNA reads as TGTGCCAGCAGCTTACGAGGGCTAGCCACAGATACGCAGTATTTT. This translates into CASSLRGLATDTQYF.

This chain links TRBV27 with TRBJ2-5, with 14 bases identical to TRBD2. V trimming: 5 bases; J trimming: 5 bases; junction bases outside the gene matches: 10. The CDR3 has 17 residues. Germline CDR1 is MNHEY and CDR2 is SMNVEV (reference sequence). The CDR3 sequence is CASSPRGLAGVVETQYF. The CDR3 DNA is TGTGCCAGCAGTCCTAGGGGACTAGCGGGAGTGGTGGAGACCCAGTACTTC.

The CDR3 bases are TGTGCCACCCGCATCAGCGGGGGGATGGATACGCAGTATTTT. This encodes CATRISGGMDTQYF. V gene TRBV10-3 combines with J gene TRBJ2-3; the match to TRBD2 covers 9 bases. The CDR3 contains 14 residues. V lost 10 bases to trimming and J lost 6 bases; unmatched junction nucleotides: 11. CDR1 and CDR2 from the germline V gene are ENHRY and SYGVKD.

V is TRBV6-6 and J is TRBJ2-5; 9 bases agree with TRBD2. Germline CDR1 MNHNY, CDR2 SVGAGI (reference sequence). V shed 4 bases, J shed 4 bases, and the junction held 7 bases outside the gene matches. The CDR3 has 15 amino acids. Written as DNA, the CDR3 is TGTGCCAGCAGTTCTCGAGCGGGAGGATTAGAGACCCAGTACTTC. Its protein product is CASSSRAGGLETQYF.

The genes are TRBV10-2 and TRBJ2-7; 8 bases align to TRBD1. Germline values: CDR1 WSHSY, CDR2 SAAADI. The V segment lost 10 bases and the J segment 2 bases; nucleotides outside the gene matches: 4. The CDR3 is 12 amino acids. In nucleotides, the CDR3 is TGCGCCACCGGACAGGGACCCTACGAGCAGTACTTC. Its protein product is CATGQGPYEQYF.

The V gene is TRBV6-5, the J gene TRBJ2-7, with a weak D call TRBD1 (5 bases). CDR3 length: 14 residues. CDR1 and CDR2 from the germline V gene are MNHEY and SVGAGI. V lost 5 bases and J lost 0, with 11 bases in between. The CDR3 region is CASSRQSSSYEQYF. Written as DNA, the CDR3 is TGTGCCAGCAGTCGACAGTCGAGCTCCTACGAGCAGTACTTC.

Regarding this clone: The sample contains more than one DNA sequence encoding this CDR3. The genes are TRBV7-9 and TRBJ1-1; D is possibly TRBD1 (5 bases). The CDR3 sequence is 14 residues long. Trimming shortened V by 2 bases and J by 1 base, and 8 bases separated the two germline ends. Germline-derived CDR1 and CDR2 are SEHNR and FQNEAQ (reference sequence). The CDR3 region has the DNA TGTGCCAGCAGCTTACAGGGAGGGAACACTGAAGCTTTCTTT. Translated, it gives CASSLQGGNTEAFF.

The CDR3, as DNA: TGCGCCAGCAGCTTGGGGACAGGGAACACTGAAGCTTTCTTT. Translation gives CASSLGTGNTEAFF. This sequence joins TRBV5-1 and TRBJ1-1; 7 nucleotides align to TRBD1. Germline trimming cut 0 bases from V and 1 base from J; bases unmatched to any gene: 0. The CDR3 is 14 residues long. Germline CDR1 is SGHRS and CDR2 is YFSETQ.

DNA for the CDR3: TGTGCCAGCAGTGAAGCGCTAGGGCACCAAAGCGGGTACTTC. It codes for CASSEALGHQSGYF. The chain uses TRBV2 and TRBJ2-7; possible D gene TRBD2, 5 bases. Germline-derived CDR1 and CDR2 are SNHLY and FYNNEI. The CDR3 extends over 14 amino acids. Trimming left V 0 bases short and J 12 bases short, with 18 bases between.

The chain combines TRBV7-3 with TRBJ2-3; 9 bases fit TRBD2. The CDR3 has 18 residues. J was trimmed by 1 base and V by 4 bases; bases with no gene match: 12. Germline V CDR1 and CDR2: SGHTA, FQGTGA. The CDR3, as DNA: TGTGCCAGCAGCTCCACACCATATAGCGGGAGAGGCACAGATACGCAGTATTTT. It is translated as CASSSTPYSGRGTDTQYF.

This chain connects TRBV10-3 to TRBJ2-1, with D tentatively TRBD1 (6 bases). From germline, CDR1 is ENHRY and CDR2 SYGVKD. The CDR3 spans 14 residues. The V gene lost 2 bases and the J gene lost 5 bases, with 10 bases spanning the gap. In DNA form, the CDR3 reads TGTGCCATCAGTGAGGTGACAGGAGACAATGAGCAGTTCTTC. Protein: CAISEVTGDNEQFF.

The DNA of the CDR3 is TGTGCCAGCAGCAAGCCCCCCGGGACAAGTCGCAATCAGCCCCAGCATTTT. Translated: CASSKPPGTSRNQPQHF. The chain recombines TRBV21-1 with TRBJ1-5; the table names TRBD1, a call not compared with the DNA. TRBV21-1 is flagged as a pseudogene. CDR3 size: 17 residues.

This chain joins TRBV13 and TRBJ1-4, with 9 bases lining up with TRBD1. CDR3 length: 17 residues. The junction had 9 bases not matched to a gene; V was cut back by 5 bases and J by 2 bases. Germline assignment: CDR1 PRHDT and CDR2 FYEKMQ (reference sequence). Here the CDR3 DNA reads TGTGCCAGCAGCGGGCCGACAGGGGGAGTGACTAATGAAAAACTGTTTTTT. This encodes CASSGPTGGVTNEKLFF.

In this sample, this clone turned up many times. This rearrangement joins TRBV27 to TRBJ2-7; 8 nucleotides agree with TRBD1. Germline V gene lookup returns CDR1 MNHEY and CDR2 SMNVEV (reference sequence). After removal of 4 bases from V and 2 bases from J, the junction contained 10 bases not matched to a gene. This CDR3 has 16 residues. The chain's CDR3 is CASSSLDRGYTYEQYF. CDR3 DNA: TGTGCCAGCAGTTCCCTCGACAGGGGCTACACCTACGAGCAGTACTTC.

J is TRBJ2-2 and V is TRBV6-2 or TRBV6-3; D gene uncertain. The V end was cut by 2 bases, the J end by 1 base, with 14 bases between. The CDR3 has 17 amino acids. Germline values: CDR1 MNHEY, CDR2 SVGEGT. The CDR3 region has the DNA TGTGCCAGCAGTTACCCGACTTTTAACCAGAACACCGGGGAGCTGTTTTTT. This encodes CASSYPTFNQNTGELFF.

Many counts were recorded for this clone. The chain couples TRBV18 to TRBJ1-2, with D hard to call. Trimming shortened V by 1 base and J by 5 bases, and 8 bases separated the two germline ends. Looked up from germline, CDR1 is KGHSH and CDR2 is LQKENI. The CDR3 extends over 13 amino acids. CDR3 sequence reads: CASSPQETYGYTF. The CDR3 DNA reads TGTGCCAGCTCACCACAGGAGACTTATGGCTACACCTTC.